Listed below are T cell receptor beta chains from one sample, sequenced in a study of T cell responses to AZD1222 COVID-19 vaccine. The repertoire was sequenced with immunoSEQ multiplex PCR; TCRdb's copy has only in-frame clones and lacks some. Of around 160,000 clones in the sample, about 91% were seen once. The sequences come from peripheral blood, collected 28 days after the second AZD1222 dose. Receptors were obtained from an adult who received the AZD1222 COVID-19 vaccine. Each CDR3 is given with its conserved first and last residue. The D gene is left open where the match is weak. Size values are once, few and many counts, or a class for expanded clones, and some rows have none.

J: TRBJ1-2
D: NA
V: TRBV28
size: once
DNA: TGTGCCAGCAGTTCCCTCCGAAGAACCAACTATGGCTACACCTTC
CDR3: CASSSLRRTNYGYTF

J: TRBJ2-3
D: NA
V: TRBV11-1
size: NA
DNA: TGTGCCAGCAGCTTATGGGAGGAGACAGATACGCAGTATTTT
CDR3: CASSLWEETDTQYF

J: TRBJ2-1
D: NA
V: TRBV7-8
size: NA
DNA: TGTGCCAGCAGCTTAGGGGGATACTCCTACAATGAGCAGTTCTTC
CDR3: CASSLGGYSYNEQFF

J: TRBJ2-1
D: NA
V: TRBV28
size: NA
DNA: TGTGCCAGCAGTTTACAACATACCGCCTTCAATGAGCAGTTCTTC
CDR3: CASSLQHTAFNEQFF

J: TRBJ1-6
D: NA
V: TRBV7-2
size: NA
DNA: TGTGCCAGCAGCTTAGTATCAGGGCTGGGCTCCTATAATTCACCCCTCCACTTT
CDR3: CASSLVSGLGSYNSPLHF

J: TRBJ2-2
D: NA
V: TRBV6-4
size: few
DNA: TGTGCCAGCAGTGACGGGGACACCGGGGAGCTGTTTTTT
CDR3: CASSDGDTGELFF

J: TRBJ1-2
D: NA
V: TRBV18
size: NA
DNA: TGTGCCAGCTCACTCTACAGGGAGGGCGGCTACACCTTC
CDR3: CASSLYREGGYTF

J: TRBJ1-1
D: NA
V: TRBV2
size: NA
DNA: TGTGCCAGCAGTACCGCAGTCGGAGAGTATGTGACGGCTTTCTTT
CDR3: CASSTAVGEYVTAFF

J: TRBJ2-7
D: TRBD2
V: TRBV5-6
size: NA
DNA: TGTGCCAGCGCTTCCTACGGGGGGGCCGACGAGCAGTACTTC
CDR3: CASASYGGADEQYF

J: TRBJ1-4
D: TRBD1
V: TRBV19
size: NA
DNA: TGTGCCAGTAGTCCGGGACAGGGCCGTGAAAAACTGTTTTTT
CDR3: CASSPGQGREKLFF

J: TRBJ2-2
D: TRBD2
V: TRBV5-6
size: NA
DNA: TGTGCCAGCAGCTACCGACTAGCGGGGGTGAACACCGGGGAGCTGTTTTTT
CDR3: CASSYRLAGVNTGELFF

J: TRBJ2-1
D: TRBD2
V: TRBV2
size: once
DNA: TGTGCCAGCATATTCGGACTAGCGGACTACAATGAGCAGTTCTTC
CDR3: CASIFGLADYNEQFF

J: TRBJ1-1
D: NA
V: TRBV29-1
size: few
DNA: TGCAGCGTTGCACTGATGAACACTGAAGCTTTCTTT
CDR3: CSVALMNTEAFF

J: TRBJ2-5
D: TRBD2
V: TRBV7-8
size: NA
DNA: TGTGCCAGCAGCTTCCGGGGGGGCCGAGAGACCCAGTACTTC
CDR3: CASSFRGGRETQYF

J: TRBJ1-5
D: NA
V: TRBV30
size: NA
DNA: TGTGCCTGGAGTCTGGACTACTACTCTAGCAATCAGCCCCAGCATTTT
CDR3: CAWSLDYYSSNQPQHF

J: TRBJ1-2
D: NA
V: TRBV5-1
size: once
DNA: TGCGCCAGCAGCTCCGGTCGGGGAGGATTTAGGGGTGAAGGCTACACCTTC
CDR3: CASSSGRGGFRGEGYTF

J: TRBJ1-2
D: NA
V: TRBV7-9
size: NA
DNA: TGTGCCAGCACCGCACGGGGGAGTTTAGCTAACTATGGCTACACCTTC
CDR3: CASTARGSLANYGYTF

J: TRBJ1-5
D: NA
V: TRBV2
size: NA
DNA: TGTGCCAGCAGGGACGATGGGGGATTGGGGAATCAGCCCCAGCATTTT
CDR3: CASRDDGGLGNQPQHF

J: TRBJ1-5
D: NA
V: TRBV6-5
size: NA
DNA: TGTGCCAGCAGTTATTCGGGTCTAGGCAATCAGCCCCAGCATTTT
CDR3: CASSYSGLGNQPQHF

J: TRBJ2-3
D: TRBD2
V: TRBV6-1
size: NA
DNA: TGTGCCAGCAGTGGCATGGGGGCGGGGGGGGCAGATACGCAGTATTTT
CDR3: CASSGMGAGGADTQYF

J: TRBJ1-2
D: NA
V: TRBV7-9
size: NA
DNA: TGTGCCAGCAGCTTAGACAGCTATGGCTACACCTTC
CDR3: CASSLDSYGYTF

J: TRBJ1-3
D: NA
V: TRBV7-2
size: NA
DNA: TGTGCCAGCAGCCAAGTCATTTCTGGAAACACCATATATTTT
CDR3: CASSQVISGNTIYF